One and the same sample provided the 18 T cell receptor beta chains below, sequenced in a study of shared clonotypes between healthy human individuals. The repertoire was sequenced with immunoSEQ multiplex PCR; TCRdb's copy has only in-frame clones and lacks some. The sample carries 1.6 million or so clones, roughly 96% recorded once. Sequencing was performed on naive CD4+ T cells sorted from blood. Subset given: CD45RA+ positively selected. The receptors were sampled from a man aged 25 to 45 in good health.

This chain connects TRBV28 to TRBJ2-7; D is uncertain. Germline V CDR1 and CDR2: MDHEN, SYDVKM. The CDR3 is 13 residues long. Trimming pared 4 bases from V and 0 bases from J, leaving 7 bases between. The CDR3 here is CASSWTASYEQYF. In DNA, the CDR3 is TGTGCCAGCAGTTGGACCGCCTCCTACGAGCAGTACTTC.

The chain has TRBV9 and TRBJ2-1; 11 positions agree with TRBD2. The CDR3 contains 15 residues. Germline V gene sequence: CDR1 SGDLS, CDR2 YYNGEE. V gave up 4 bases and J gave up 3 bases; unmatched junction bases: 3. The CDR3 region is CASSILAGDYNEQFF. CDR3 coding DNA: TGTGCCAGCAGCATACTAGCGGGAGACTACAATGAGCAGTTCTTC.

V and J are TRBV28 and TRBJ2-4; 8 positions match TRBD1. The V gene end was trimmed by 5 bases and the J gene end by 8 bases; junction bases not matched to a gene: 8. From germline, CDR1 is MDHEN and CDR2 SYDVKM. The CDR3 is 14 residues long. The CDR3: CASSERQGLDIQYF. The CDR3 DNA sequence: TGTGCCAGCAGTGAAAGACAGGGGCTGGACATTCAGTACTTC.

This rearrangement joins TRBV30 to TRBJ2-7; 7 nucleotides agree with TRBD1. Germline CDR1 GTSNPN, CDR2 SVGIG (reference sequence). With V trimmed by 1 base and J by 3 bases, 15 bases remained unmatched. This CDR3 is built from 17 residues. CDR3 sequence reads: CAWSAFLRDRIYYEQYF. CDR3 nucleotides: TGTGCCTGGAGTGCTTTCCTAAGGGACAGAATTTACTACGAGCAGTACTTC.

CDR3 coding DNA: TGTGCCAGCAGTTTATTGGCAAGGGGTAACACTGAAGCTTTCTTT. It yields the protein CASSLLARGNTEAFF. The rearrangement links TRBV27 to TRBJ1-1; TRBD1 is a possible D gene (5 bases). The length of the CDR3 is 15 residues. The ends were cut back, 1 base at V and 2 bases at J, with 11 bases in the middle. CDR1 and CDR2 (germline): MNHEY, SMNVEV (reference sequence).

CDR3 sequence (DNA): TGTGCCAGCAGCCCCCGCTCTGGAAACACCATATATTTT. It translates to CASSPRSGNTIYF. The V call is TRBV7-2, the J call TRBJ1-3, with no clear D. Germline-derived CDR1 and CDR2 are SGHTA and FQGNSA. The V end lost 5 bases, the J end lost 0 bases, and 5 bases lay between the germline ends. CDR3 length equals 13 residues.

This chain connects TRBV27 to TRBJ2-2, with 7 bases lining up with TRBD2. Germline lookup yields CDR1 MNHEY and CDR2 SMNVEV (reference sequence). V lost 1 base to trimming and J lost 2 bases; unmatched junction nucleotides: 4. The CDR3 runs 16 residues. In nucleotides, the CDR3 is TGTGCCAGCAGTTTATTTTCGGGAGGAAACACCGGGGAGCTGTTTTTT. Amino acid sequence: CASSLFSGGNTGELFF.

The rearrangement links TRBV30 to TRBJ1-2, with TRBD1 matching over 9 bases. V shed 3 bases, J shed 8 bases, and the junction held 7 bases outside the gene matches. The length of the CDR3 is 13 residues. Germline V gene sequence: CDR1 GTSNPN, CDR2 SVGIG (reference sequence). CDR3 sequence reads: CAWSQDRGGGYTF. The CDR3 nucleotides are TGTGCCTGGAGCCAGGACAGGGGCGGAGGCTACACCTTC.

The rearrangement joins TRBV2 to TRBJ2-5, with 7 nucleotides matching TRBD1. The trim removed 6 bases at V and 4 bases at J, leaving 8 bases unmatched. The CDR3 is 14 residues long. CDR1 and CDR2 (germline): SNHLY, FYNNEI. The CDR3 nucleotides are TGTGCCAGCAGCACGGACAGGTGGTTAGAGACCCAGTACTTC. It codes for CASSTDRWLETQYF.

The rearrangement links TRBV11-2 to TRBJ2-1; 7 bases are a match to TRBD2. Germline CDR1 and CDR2: SGHAT and FQNNGV. The CDR3 has 14 residues. V shed 6 bases, J shed 5 bases, and the junction held 7 bases outside the gene matches. CDR3 sequence reads: CASRSLSGNNEQFF. Written as DNA, the CDR3 is TGTGCCAGCAGGTCTTTAAGCGGGAACAATGAGCAGTTCTTC.

The chain is built from TRBV7-6 and TRBJ2-3; the match to TRBD2 covers 10 bases. J lost 4 bases, V lost 5 bases, and 6 bases had no gene match. Germline V gives CDR1 SGHVS, CDR2 FNYEAQ. The CDR3 length is 15 residues. In DNA form, the CDR3 reads TGTGCCAGCAGCCCGGGACTAGCGCCACCAGATACGCAGTATTTT. It yields the protein CASSPGLAPPDTQYF.

This chain links TRBV18 with TRBJ1-3, with 7 bases fitting TRBD1. This CDR3 comprises 16 residues. V trimming: 3 bases; J trimming: 0 bases; junction bases outside the gene matches: 5. Germline V gives CDR1 KGHSH, CDR2 LQKENI. The CDR3 sequence: CASSPRDRISGNTIYF. The CDR3, as DNA: TGTGCCAGCTCACCCCGGGACAGAATCTCTGGAAACACCATATATTTT. The entire variable domain, with the rest obtained from reference TRBV18 and TRBJ1-3, is as follows: NAGVMQNPRHLVRRRGQEARLRCSPMKGHSHVYWYRQLPEEGLKFMVYLQKENIIDESGMPKERFSAEFPKEGPSILRIQQVVRGDSAAYFCASSPRDRISGNTIYFGEGSWLTVV.

This rearrangement joins TRBV7-9 to TRBJ2-3; TRBD2 is a possible D gene (5 bases). The germline CDR1 and CDR2 sequences are SEHNR and FQNEAQ (reference sequence). The CDR3 loop spans 12 amino acids. Trimming removed 8 bases from V and 3 bases from J, with 9 bases in between. CDR3 coding DNA: TGTGCCAGCTCAAGGGAGACAGATACGCAGTATTTT. It encodes CASSRETDTQYF. Together with reference TRBV7-9 and TRBJ2-3, the CDR3 gives the full variable domain: DTGVSQNPRHKITKRGQNVTFRCDPISEHNRLYWYRQTLGQGPEFLTYFQNEAQLEKSRLLSDRFSAERPKGSFSTLEIQRTEQGDSAMYLCASSRETDTQYFGPGTRLTVL.

The J gene is TRBJ2-1, the V gene TRBV7-2; weak D call: TRBD2 (6 bases). Germline V lookup: CDR1 SGHTA, CDR2 FQGNSA. The CDR3 runs 13 residues. The V and J ends lost 5 bases and 10 bases respectively, with 15 bases between them. The CDR3 DNA follows: TGTGCCAGCAGCCGGGACTTCGCTATGGAGCAGTTCTTC. It translates to CASSRDFAMEQFF.

V gene TRBV27 combines with J gene TRBJ2-1; TRBD2 matches 12 bases. From germline, CDR1 is MNHEY and CDR2 SMNVEV (reference sequence). This CDR3 has 18 amino acids. The V gene end was trimmed by 6 bases and the J gene end by 0 bases; junction bases not matched to a gene: 9. The CDR3 spells CASSGLAGISSSYNEQFF. The CDR3 DNA reads TGTGCCAGCAGCGGACTAGCGGGAATATCCAGCTCCTACAATGAGCAGTTCTTC.

V is TRBV6-6 and J is TRBJ2-7; D is unresolved. Germline V CDR1 and CDR2: MNHNY, SVGAGI (reference sequence). This CDR3 comprises 12 residues. The V end was cut by 2 bases, the J end by 5 bases, with 7 bases between. For the CDR3, the DNA is TGTGCCAGCAGTTACCAGACCCACGAGCAGTACTTC. Amino acid sequence: CASSYQTHEQYF.

The chain uses TRBV10-3 and TRBJ1-1; possible D gene TRBD1, 5 bases. V dropped 4 bases and J dropped 0 bases, with 12 bases sitting between them. Germline assignment: CDR1 ENHRY and CDR2 SYGVKD. This CDR3 region has 15 residues. CDR3 in amino acids: CAISAGGSVNTEAFF. CDR3 DNA sequence: TGTGCCATCAGTGCGGGGGGTAGTGTGAACACTGAAGCTTTCTTT.

The genes are TRBV5-5 and TRBJ2-1; D unclear. The CDR3 extends over 13 amino acids. Germline loops: CDR1 SGHKS, CDR2 YYEKEE (reference sequence). Trimming removed 0 bases at V and 4 bases at J, with 5 bases between. The CDR3 DNA sequence: TGTGCCAGCAGCTTGGGGACGTACAATGAGCAGTTCTTC. It codes for CASSLGTYNEQFF.